The 10 T cell receptor beta chains below were found in one sample sequenced in a study of blood T cell repertoires in COVID-19. Assay used: immunoSEQ multiplex PCR; TCRdb lists only in-frame clones, some missing. The sample yields tens of thousands of clones, about four fifths seen once. The sequenced sample was peripheral blood. These receptors all come from a human donor in a cohort sampled during active COVID-19.

V is TRBV27 and J is TRBJ2-7; tentative D call: TRBD1 (6 bases). Trimming took 7 bases from V and 4 from J, leaving 17 bases between them. Germline V gives CDR1 MNHEY, CDR2 SMNVEV (reference sequence). The CDR3 totals 14 residues. CDR3 residues: CASKYHRASYEQYF. CDR3 sequence (DNA): TGTGCCAGCAAGTATCACAGGGCTAGTTACGAGCAGTACTTC.

This chain connects TRBV28 to TRBJ1-5, with D possibly matching TRBD1 (5 bases). Germline V gene lookup returns CDR1 MDHEN and CDR2 SYDVKM. V was pared by 8 bases and J by 1 base, with 12 bases between. The CDR3 runs to 14 residues. The CDR3 sequence: CASADTRSNQPQHF. CDR3 in DNA: TGTGCCAGCGCGGACACGAGAAGCAATCAGCCCCAGCATTTT.

The gene calls are TRBV7-2 and TRBJ1-5; 8 bases fit TRBD1. V shed 2 bases, J shed 6 bases, and the junction held 6 bases outside the gene matches. This CDR3 has 15 residues. Germline CDR1 reads SGHTA; CDR2 reads FQGNSA. The CDR3 bases are TGTGCCAGCAGCTTACGGACAGGGAGGACTCAGCCCCAGCATTTT. It specifies CASSLRTGRTQPQHF.

Points on this clone: The germline gene is not matched at one end of the junction; a read error may be the cause. The rearrangement joins TRBV2 to TRBJ2-4; D is possibly TRBD2 (6 bases). In germline, CDR1 is SNHLY, CDR2 FYNNEI. The CDR3 is made up of 13 amino acids. DNA of the CDR3: TGTGCCAGCAGTGAAGCGCTGGGGGGAATGACGGACTTC. Protein: CASSEALGGMTDF.

The chain has TRBV2 and TRBJ1-2; TRBD1 is a possible D gene (5 bases). The CDR3 has 13 residues. V was cut by 3 bases and J by 8 bases, with 13 bases left in between. CDR1 SNHLY and CDR2 FYNNEI come from the germline V gene. The CDR3 DNA reads as TGTGCCAGCAGTGAGTTAGGCAGGGCGGGCTACACCTTC. Protein sequence: CASSELGRAGYTF.

The chain couples TRBV6-1 to TRBJ2-5, with D tentatively TRBD1 (6 bases). V was shortened by 5 bases and J by 3 bases, with 16 bases between the two germline ends. The germline V gene encodes CDR1 MNHNS and CDR2 SASEGT. CDR3 size: 15 residues. Here the CDR3 reads CASSWARGIEETQYF. The CDR3 DNA reads TGTGCCAGCAGTTGGGCCAGGGGAATTGAAGAGACCCAGTACTTC.

V and J are TRBV3-1 (or the pseudogene TRBV3-2) and TRBJ2-3; 8 bases align to TRBD2. The CDR3 totals 16 residues. With V trimmed by 4 bases and J by 2 bases, 8 bases remained unmatched. CDR1 LGHDT and CDR2 YNNKEL come from the germline V gene (reference sequence). CDR3 sequence: CASSLHTSGLTDTQYF. The CDR3 region has the DNA TGTGCCAGCAGCCTCCACACTAGCGGACTCACAGATACGCAGTATTTT.

V is TRBV5-1 and J is TRBJ1-2; 11 nucleotides line up with TRBD1. This CDR3 is built from 17 residues. Unmatched junction bases numbered 10, after V lost 4 bases and J lost 2 bases. The germline V gene encodes CDR1 SGHRS and CDR2 YFSETQ. Written as DNA, the CDR3 is TGCGCCAGCAGCCCCAGGGGACAGGGGGAACGAAACTATGGCTACACCTTC. Protein: CASSPRGQGERNYGYTF. Full variable domain (remainder filled in from reference TRBV5-1 and TRBJ1-2): KAGVTQTPRYLIKTRGQQVTLSCSPISGHRSVSWYQQTPGQGLQFLFEYFSETQRNKGNFPGRFSGRQFSNSRSEMNVSTLELGDSALYLCASSPRGQGERNYGYTFGSGTRLTVV.

The V gene is TRBV29-1, the J gene TRBJ2-3; the D gene is possibly TRBD1 (5 bases). Germline lookup yields CDR1 SQVTM and CDR2 ANQGSEA. Trimming stripped 7 bases from V and 0 bases from J, with 11 bases between. The CDR3 is 13 residues long. CDR3 sequence reads: CSAQGSSTDTQYF. The DNA of the CDR3 is TGCAGCGCCCAGGGCAGCAGCACAGATACGCAGTATTTT.

This chain connects TRBV11-1 to TRBJ2-7; D call uncertain. Trimming removed 2 bases at V and 1 base at J, with 12 bases between. The germline gives CDR1 SGHAT, CDR2 FQDESV (reference sequence). This CDR3 contains 15 residues. The CDR3 protein is CASSLRLAASYEQYF. The CDR3 nucleotides are TGTGCCAGCAGCTTAAGGTTAGCAGCTTCCTACGAGCAGTACTTC.